This is a list of T cell receptor beta chains from one sample in a study of tumor T cells in aggressive B-cell lymphoma. Sequencing used immunoSEQ multiplex PCR; TCRdb keeps in-frame clones, though not all of them. The repertoire holds around 600 clones, with 80% to 90% as singletons. Material for sequencing was tumor tissue. The receptors derive from an adult with diffuse large B cell lymphoma. CDR3s include the opening cysteine and the closing phenylalanine or tryptophan. D genes are given only for firm matches. The size of a clone is reported for some rows only, either as once, few or many, or as a class for expanded clones.

CDR3	DNA	J	D	V	size
CASSPGTTGRELFF	TGTGCCAGCAGCCCTGGGACTACCGGGAGGGAGCTGTTTTTT	TRBJ2-2	TRBD2	TRBV7-3	few
CASSSPGTGENEQFF	TGTGCCAGCAGCTCCCCCGGGACAGGGGAGAATGAGCAGTTCTTC	TRBJ2-1	TRBD1	TRBV9	NA
CASSSTGYGYTF	TGTGCCAGCAGCTCTACAGGGTATGGCTACACCTTC	TRBJ1-2	NA	TRBV5-6	NA
CASSAGTSAGELFF	TGTGCCAGCAGCGCCGGGACTAGCGCCGGGGAGCTGTTTTTT	TRBJ2-2	TRBD2	TRBV9	NA
CATSRLSQGADYGYTF	TGTGCCACCAGCAGACTATCTCAGGGGGCTGACTATGGCTACACCTTC	TRBJ1-2	TRBD1	TRBV15	once
CASMKGQGWTEAFF	TGTGCCAGCATGAAAGGACAGGGATGGACTGAAGCTTTCTTT	TRBJ1-1	TRBD1	TRBV2	NA
CASSLAYVGGASYNEQFF	TGTGCCAGCAGTCTCGCCTATGTCGGGGGGGCATCCTACAATGAGCAGTTCTTC	TRBJ2-1	TRBD2	TRBV11-2	once
CASSLGQGSYNEQFF	TGTGCCAGCAGCTTAGGGCAGGGGAGCTACAATGAGCAGTTCTTC	TRBJ2-1	NA	TRBV7-9	NA
CASSRIAGTDTQYF	TGCGCCAGCAGCCGTATAGCCGGCACAGATACGCAGTATTTT	TRBJ2-3	NA	TRBV4-3	NA
CASSLEGTGIIVYEQYF	TGTGCCAGCAGCTTAGAAGGGACAGGGATAATCGTCTACGAGCAGTACTTC	TRBJ2-7	TRBD1	TRBV11-2	NA
CASGGRANEQFF	TGTGCCAGCGGAGGGAGGGCCAATGAGCAGTTCTTC	TRBJ2-1	TRBD2	TRBV6-5	NA
CAIRGVGGRSYEQYF	TGTGCCATCAGGGGGGTGGGAGGCCGAAGCTACGAGCAGTACTTC	TRBJ2-7	NA	TRBV10-3	NA
CASTYRGLWTEAFF	TGTGCCAGCACCTACAGGGGTTTATGGACTGAAGCTTTCTTT	TRBJ1-1	TRBD1	TRBV7-2	NA
CASSVEPQGGGAGDTQYF	TGTGCCAGCAGCGTAGAGCCCCAGGGCGGGGGGGCTGGAGATACGCAGTATTTT	TRBJ2-3	TRBD2	TRBV9	NA
CASSSTQGYGYTF	TGTGCCAGCAGCTCAACCCAGGGTTATGGCTACACCTTC	TRBJ1-2	NA	TRBV9	NA
CASSSLAGGPFTDTQYF	TGTGCCAGCAGCAGTCTAGCGGGGGGGCCGTTCACAGATACGCAGTATTTT	TRBJ2-3	TRBD2	TRBV11-2	NA